These T cell receptor beta chains were read from a single sample in a study of cytomegalovirus exposure and HLA in healthy donors. Profiled with immunoSEQ multiplex PCR; TCRdb holds only in-frame clones, not every one. Here the sample spans roughly 180,000 clones, over 70% being singletons. The sample was PBMCs. Every receptor here comes from a woman between 18 and 30 years old in good health and CMV-seropositive. The CDR3 runs from the conserved cysteine through the conserved F or W. The D gene is left open where the match is weak. Where a row states a size, it is once, few, many or the class of an expanded clone; other rows omit it.

NA	TRBV6-1	TRBD2	TRBJ2-3	CAGGGGLVDTQYF	TGTGCCGGCGGGGGAGGGCTTGTAGATACGCAGTATTTT
NA	TRBV5-4	NA	TRBJ2-3	CASSLGATDTQYF	TGTGCCAGCAGCTTGGGGGCCACAGATACGCAGTATTTT
many	TRBV2	NA	TRBJ2-7	CASSDGTYYEQYF	TGTGCCAGCAGTGACGGGACTTACTACGAGCAGTACTTC
NA	TRBV5-1	TRBD1	TRBJ1-1	CASSQGTVQETEAFF	TGCGCCAGCAGCCAAGGGACAGTTCAGGAAACTGAAGCTTTCTTT
NA	TRBV29-1	TRBD1	TRBJ2-7	CSVGTGSSYEQYF	TGCAGCGTCGGGACAGGGAGCTCCTACGAGCAGTACTTC
NA	TRBV2	NA	TRBJ1-2	CASRRTGNGYTF	TGTGCCAGCAGGCGAACAGGGAACGGCTACACCTTC
once	TRBV28	TRBD1	TRBJ1-2	CASTRGTGVYGYTF	TGTGCCAGCACTCGGGGCACAGGGGTCTATGGCTACACCTTC
NA	TRBV30	NA	TRBJ1-3	CAWNLGGRGNTIYF	TGTGCCTGGAACCTGGGGGGGAGGGGAAACACCATATATTTT
NA	TRBV11-3	NA	TRBJ2-6	CASSLGSANVLTF	TGTGCCAGCAGCCTCGGGTCGGCCAACGTCCTGACTTTC
NA	TRBV6-1	NA	TRBJ2-3	CASSGQRPRLDTQYF	TGTGCCAGCAGTGGACAGAGGCCCCGGCTAGATACGCAGTATTTT
NA	TRBV28	NA	TRBJ1-2	CASSSPIHYGYTF	TGTGCCAGCAGTTCCCCTATCCACTATGGCTACACCTTC
few	TRBV6-4	TRBD2	TRBJ2-3	CATQHLAGGADTQYF	TGTGCCACCCAGCACCTAGCGGGGGGGGCAGATACGCAGTATTTT
NA	TRBV9	TRBD1	TRBJ2-7	CASSVGTGAYEQYF	TGTGCCAGCAGCGTAGGGACAGGGGCCTACGAGCAGTACTTC
NA	TRBV5-1	NA	TRBJ1-2	CASTPRGGYTF	TGCGCCAGCACCCCGAGGGGGGGCTACACCTTC
NA	TRBV5-1	TRBD1	TRBJ2-2	CASSRLSVGGDTGELFF	TGCGCCAGCAGCCGCCTTTCGGTAGGGGGCGACACCGGGGAGCTGTTTTTT
NA	TRBV19	TRBD1	TRBJ1-6	CASTSRQGINSPLHF	TGTGCCAGTACCTCCCGACAGGGCATTAATTCACCCCTCCACTTT
NA	TRBV6-1	TRBD2	TRBJ2-2	CASTMGLEAGELFF	TGTGCCAGCACTATGGGACTAGAGGCCGGGGAGCTGTTTTTT
NA	TRBV11-3	TRBD2	TRBJ2-1	CASSLDGGGVYNEQFF	TGTGCCAGCAGCTTAGATGGCGGGGGGGTCTACAATGAGCAGTTCTTC
NA	TRBV14	NA	TRBJ2-5	CAKIKGVGETQYF	TGTGCCAAAATTAAAGGGGTTGGGGAGACCCAGTACTTC
NA	TRBV7-6	NA	TRBJ1-1	CASSLGLGRNTEAFF	TGTGCCAGCAGCTTAGGGTTGGGGCGGAACACTGAAGCTTTCTTT
NA	TRBV29-1	TRBD1	TRBJ1-5	CSVGGTGGSNQPQHF	TGCAGCGTTGGCGGGACAGGTGGTAGCAATCAGCCCCAGCATTTT
NA	TRBV4-2	TRBD1	TRBJ1-4	CASSQDQGDEKLFF	TGTGCCAGCAGCCAAGACCAGGGGGATGAAAAACTGTTTTTT
NA	TRBV4-2	NA	TRBJ1-3	CASSQEVRDTGNTIYF	TGTGCCAGCAGCCAAGAAGTCAGGGATACTGGAAACACCATATATTTT
NA	TRBV2	NA	TRBJ2-3	CASSEYERSTDTQYF	TGTGCCAGCAGTGAGTATGAACGGAGCACAGATACGCAGTATTTT
NA	TRBV6-4	NA	TRBJ2-2	CASSDGRGETGELFF	TGTGCCAGCAGTGACGGTCGGGGAGAGACCGGGGAGCTGTTTTTT
NA	TRBV7-6	TRBD2	TRBJ2-1	CASSLEPGGRREQFF	TGTGCCAGCAGCTTAGAACCGGGGGGGCGTAGGGAGCAGTTCTTC
NA	TRBV6-1	TRBD1	TRBJ2-3	CASSGLLGQGGTDTQYF	TGTGCCAGCAGTGGACTCCTTGGACAGGGAGGCACAGATACGCAGTATTTT
NA	TRBV7-2	NA	TRBJ1-1	CARSGGTEAFF	TGTGCTCGGTCGGGGGGCACTGAAGCTTTCTTT
NA	TRBV19	TRBD1	TRBJ1-2	CASSLQGYYGYTF	TGTGCCAGTAGCCTACAGGGGTATTATGGCTACACCTTC
NA	TRBV5-4	NA	TRBJ2-4	CASSLFMKTRGIQYF	TGTGCCAGCAGCTTGTTTATGAAGACGCGAGGGATTCAGTACTTC
NA	TRBV9	NA	TRBJ2-3	CASSLQTVTDTQYF	TGTGCCAGCAGCCTACAGACGGTCACAGATACGCAGTATTTT
NA	TRBV2	NA	TRBJ2-2	CASNPARTGELFF	TGTGCCAGCAACCCGGCTAGGACCGGGGAGCTGTTTTTT
NA	TRBV28	TRBD1	TRBJ1-6	CATSGQAGNSPLHF	TGTGCCACCTCCGGACAGGCAGGCAATTCACCCCTCCACTTT
NA	TRBV7-2	TRBD1	TRBJ2-2	CASSSKTGGNTGELFF	TGTGCCAGCAGCTCGAAAACAGGGGGGAACACCGGGGAGCTGTTTTTT
few	TRBV29-1	NA	TRBJ1-1	CSVGHPNTEAFF	TGCAGCGTTGGACACCCGAACACTGAAGCTTTCTTT
NA	TRBV5-1	TRBD2	TRBJ2-3	CASSGGGAGDTQYF	TGCGCCAGCAGCGGCGGGGGGGCGGGAGATACGCAGTATTTT
NA	TRBV11-1	TRBD2	TRBJ2-2	CASSPISGAGELFF	TGTGCCAGCAGCCCAATTAGCGGGGCCGGGGAGCTGTTTTTT
few	TRBV30	TRBD2	TRBJ2-5	CAWSVDPSGGPRYF	TGTGCCTGGAGTGTAGACCCTAGCGGGGGGCCGCGGTACTTC
NA	TRBV21-1	NA	TRBJ2-2	CGEGRGNTGELFF	TGTGGCGAAGGGAGGGGCAACACCGGGGAGCTGTTTTTT
few	TRBV6-5	TRBD1	TRBJ1-2	CASRKDRVLIYGYTF	TGTGCCAGCAGAAAAGACAGGGTCTTAATCTATGGCTACACCTTC
NA	TRBV28	NA	TRBJ1-2	CASSLTAYGYTF	TGTGCCAGCAGTTTAACAGCTTATGGCTACACCTTC
once	TRBV18	NA	TRBJ1-2	CASSTTSDPLLGYTF	TGTGCCAGCTCAACTACATCCGACCCCTTGTTAGGCTACACCTTC
NA	TRBV7-6	NA	TRBJ2-2	CASTQNMGLPNTGELFF	TGTGCCAGCACCCAAAACATGGGCCTTCCGAACACCGGGGAGCTGTTTTTT
few	TRBV11-2	NA	TRBJ2-2	CASSLDRWAPSTGELFF	TGTGCCAGCAGCTTAGATCGATGGGCCCCCTCCACCGGGGAGCTGTTTTTT
few	TRBV9	NA	TRBJ1-1	CASSKGRGGTEAFF	TGTGCCAGCAGCAAGGGGAGGGGAGGGACTGAAGCTTTCTTT
NA	TRBV2	TRBD1	TRBJ1-5	CASSDRGLVDQPQHF	TGTGCCAGCAGTGACAGGGGGCTTGTCGATCAGCCCCAGCATTTT
NA	TRBV14	TRBD1	TRBJ1-5	CASSRITGTAQHF	TGTGCCAGCAGCCGCATAACGGGGACAGCCCAGCATTTT
NA	TRBV7-2	NA	TRBJ2-2	CASQPDRLNTGELFF	TGTGCCAGCCAACCTGACAGACTGAACACCGGGGAGCTGTTTTTT
NA	TRBV2	NA	TRBJ2-3	CASSEGLSPSTDTQYF	TGTGCCAGCAGTGAAGGACTTTCCCCTAGCACAGATACGCAGTATTTT
NA	TRBV5-1	NA	TRBJ1-4	CASNREGLNEKLFF	TGCGCCAGCAACAGGGAGGGGTTAAATGAAAAACTGTTTTTT
NA	TRBV5-4	TRBD1	TRBJ1-2	CASSSTGTGGFRSYGYTF	TGTGCCAGCAGCAGCACCGGGACAGGGGGGTTTAGAAGCTATGGCTACACCTTC
NA	TRBV11-2	NA	TRBJ1-4	CASRDIGFEKLFF	TGTGCCAGCAGGGACATCGGCTTTGAAAAACTGTTTTTT
NA	TRBV7-9	NA	TRBJ2-7	CASSFTTSYEQYF	TGTGCCAGCAGCTTCACCACATCTTACGAGCAGTACTTC
NA	TRBV7-9	TRBD1	TRBJ1-1	CASSPGQGTNTEAFF	TGTGCCAGCAGCCCGGGACAGGGAACGAACACTGAAGCTTTCTTT